This TCR beta chain was identified during a study of shared clonotypes between healthy human individuals (dated by TCRdb to the early 2020s). About the full investigation: The cohort included three men and a couple of women between 18 and 49 years of age. Per donor, three plates each were used for CD4 naive and CD4 memory, two for CD8 naive, and one for CD8 memory. The study deeply sequenced blood TCR repertoires of five healthy adults to estimate repertoire size and the extent of clonotype sharing between individuals. To increase sequencing depth and limit assay-specific biases, TCR repertoire library preparation and sequencing were carried out by different laboratories using diverse techniques. Between about 0.94 and 10 billion PBMCs per donor were obtained by leukapheresis.

Paper-wide results and their limitations: Because the study included only a small number of donors, the genetic and exposure-history diversity represented was limited. Rarefaction of sorted-subset datasets indicated incomplete sequencing despite the large sequencing depth. Clonotypes shared by all four sorted-subset donors showed higher generation probabilities than non-shared clonotypes. Sharing across several donors was observed for roughly 5.4% of naive CD4, over 3% of naive CD8, 2% to 2.5% of memory CD4, and around 0.4% of memory CD8 clonotypes. Pairwise subsampling led to the expectation that sequencing depth would affect the degree of clonotype sharing among donors. Naive subsets generally had larger estimated clonotype richness than memory subsets. Sampling was limited to blood, and TCR repertoires in tissue likely differ from TCR repertoires in blood.

Using the deep immunoSEQ assay, TCR CDR3 regions were amplified from genomic DNA by multiplex PCR. Genomic DNA extracted from each cell subset was distributed evenly over all wells of several immunoSEQ 96-well plates, and each plate served as one replicate. Each replicate PCR for sorted subsets received 200 ng genomic DNA, equal to about 30,000 T cell genomes. Purified libraries were measured with a Qubit 3.0 fluorometer, size-checked on a Bioanalyzer 2100, and measured again with the KAPA Library Quantification kit. Every immunoSEQ 96-well plate was sequenced on a dedicated single-read 150-cycle Illumina NextSeq 550 flow cell. The paper's data handling went like this. Because the immunoSEQ output included only junctional sequences and no quality scores, the filtering could not be the same as the filtering used for full-length reads. To assign V/J genes and CDR3, sequences were annotated against IMGT germline references using PyIR, a Python wrapper for IgBLAST v1.9. Reads were removed for weak V/J assignments (E-value above 1e-6), missing CDR3, stop codons, out-of-frame junctions, or ambiguous translated residues. V3J clonotypes were defined by identical inferred V gene, J gene, and CDR3 amino acid sequence. Percentage overlap between repertoires was computed as shared unique clonotypes divided by the size of the smaller repertoire. Three approaches were used to assess repertoire richness: RTK rarefaction, the Chao1 estimator, and Recon v2.1 estimates of unobserved clonotypes. For all TCRbeta clonotypes obtained by the gDNA method from a few donors, generation probabilities were computed with OLGA. The clones in this table, taken by TCRdb from immuneACCESS, are in-frame only. Not every clone is retained; where verified, under half of the shortfall comes from an unresolved V gene, and the cause of the rest is unknown. The V and J calls and clone size come from that table; D and trimming were worked out from the DNA. The sample yields 2.5 million or so clones; about 92% were counted once. The top ten constitute more than 0.12% of the sample.

As concerns this clone: The antigen this receptor binds is unknown. No clone much larger than this one lies a single base away; base qualities are absent.

CDR1 and CDR2, per the germline V gene, are MDHEN and SYDVKM. Taken from cysteine to phenylalanine, the CDR3 has 17 residues. Only CDR3 DNA is held: 51 bases, read in frame from base 1. V is cut by 0 bases and J by 2 bases, and the space between the germline ends is 14 bases. The donors were healthy, HIV-negative adults who had no recently reported acute infections or vaccinations. All donors were Caucasian adults living in Nashville, Tennessee, USA. CD4+ T cells were enriched through magnetic negative selection, after which naive cells were positively selected on CD45RA and the remaining negative fraction served as the memory subset. After blood collection by leukapheresis, PBMCs were isolated using Ficoll-Histopaque density gradient centrifugation and then cryopreserved in the vapor phase of liquid nitrogen. Analytical flow cytometry was used to check the purity and quantity of each magnetically sorted T cell population. Genomic DNA was isolated from each sorted fraction and quantified by UV absorbance on a Nanodrop 2000c.

The specimen sequenced was naive CD4+ T cells sorted from blood. The cell subset or site label of this sample denotes: CD45RA+ positively selected. This TCR was sampled from a man aged 18-30 years in good health. The chain employs TRBV28 and TRBJ2-1; there is no confident call for the D gene. The CDR3 reads as follows: CASSLWTWVQAYNEQFF. The DNA sequence is given as TGTGCCAGCAGTTTATGGACCTGGGTCCAGGCCTACAATGAGCAGTTCTTC.